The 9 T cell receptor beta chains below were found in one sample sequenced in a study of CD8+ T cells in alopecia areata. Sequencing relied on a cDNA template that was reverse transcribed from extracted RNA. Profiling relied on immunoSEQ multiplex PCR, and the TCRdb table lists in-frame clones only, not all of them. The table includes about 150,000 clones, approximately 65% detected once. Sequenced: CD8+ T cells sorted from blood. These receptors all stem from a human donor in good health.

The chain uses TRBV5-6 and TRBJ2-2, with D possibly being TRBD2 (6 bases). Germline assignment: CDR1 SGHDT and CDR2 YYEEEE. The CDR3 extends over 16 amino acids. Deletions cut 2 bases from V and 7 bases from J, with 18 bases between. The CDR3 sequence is CASSFIPGEMGGELFF. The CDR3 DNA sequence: TGTGCCAGCAGCTTTATCCCGGGAGAAATGGGCGGGGAGCTGTTTTTT.

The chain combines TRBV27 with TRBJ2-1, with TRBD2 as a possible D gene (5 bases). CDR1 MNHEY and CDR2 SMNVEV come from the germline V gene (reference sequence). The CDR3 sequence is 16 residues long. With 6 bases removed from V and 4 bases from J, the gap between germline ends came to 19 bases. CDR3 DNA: TGTGCCAGCAGCCATTATCTCAGCGGCACGTACAATGAGCAGTTCTTC. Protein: CASSHYLSGTYNEQFF.

The CDR3, as DNA: TGTGCCAGCAGCCCTAAAGAGACCCAGTACTTC. Encoded protein: CASSPKETQYF. The chain carries TRBV7-6 and TRBJ2-5; D is uncertain. CDR1 and CDR2 (germline): SGHVS, FNYEAQ. Trimming pared 5 bases from V and 3 bases from J, leaving 4 bases between. This CDR3 comprises 11 residues.

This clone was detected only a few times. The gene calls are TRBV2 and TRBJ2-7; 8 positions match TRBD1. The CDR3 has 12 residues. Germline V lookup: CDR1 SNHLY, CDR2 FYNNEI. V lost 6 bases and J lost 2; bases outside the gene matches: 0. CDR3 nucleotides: TGTGCCAGCAGGGACAGGGCCTACGAGCAGTACTTC. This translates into CASRDRAYEQYF.

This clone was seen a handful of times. CDR3: CASSVRNTGELFF. As DNA, the CDR3 is TGTGCCAGCAGCGTTAGGAACACCGGGGAGCTGTTTTTT. The chain couples TRBV9 to TRBJ2-2; no reliable D call. The CDR3 length is 13 residues. V lost 2 bases, J lost 1 base, and 3 bases lay in between. Germline CDR1 is SGDLS and CDR2 is YYNGEE.

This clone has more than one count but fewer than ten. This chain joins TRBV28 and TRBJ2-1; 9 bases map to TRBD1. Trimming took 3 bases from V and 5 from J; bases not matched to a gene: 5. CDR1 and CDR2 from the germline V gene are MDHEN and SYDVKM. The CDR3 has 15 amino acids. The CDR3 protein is CASSLGQGWNNEQFF. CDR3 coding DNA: TGTGCCAGCAGTTTGGGACAGGGTTGGAACAATGAGCAGTTCTTC.

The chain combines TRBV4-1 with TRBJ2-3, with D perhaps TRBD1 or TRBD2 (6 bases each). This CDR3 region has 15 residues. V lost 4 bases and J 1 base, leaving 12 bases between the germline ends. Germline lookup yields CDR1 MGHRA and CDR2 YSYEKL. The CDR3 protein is CASSPRGPRTDTQYF. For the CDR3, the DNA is TGCGCCAGCAGCCCCCGGGGGCCCCGCACAGATACGCAGTATTTT.

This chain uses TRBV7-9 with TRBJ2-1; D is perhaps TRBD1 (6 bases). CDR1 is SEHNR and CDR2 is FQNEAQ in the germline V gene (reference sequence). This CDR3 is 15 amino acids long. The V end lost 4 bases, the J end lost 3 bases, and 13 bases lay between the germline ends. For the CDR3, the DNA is TGTGCCAGCAGCTCATCCGGGACACTCTACAATGAGCAGTTCTTC. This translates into CASSSSGTLYNEQFF. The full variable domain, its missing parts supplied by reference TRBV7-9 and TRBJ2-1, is DTGVSQNPRHKITKRGQNVTFRCDPISEHNRLYWYRQTLGQGPEFLTYFQNEAQLEKSRLLSDRFSAERPKGSFSTLEIQRTEQGDSAMYLCASSSSGTLYNEQFFGPGTRLTVL.

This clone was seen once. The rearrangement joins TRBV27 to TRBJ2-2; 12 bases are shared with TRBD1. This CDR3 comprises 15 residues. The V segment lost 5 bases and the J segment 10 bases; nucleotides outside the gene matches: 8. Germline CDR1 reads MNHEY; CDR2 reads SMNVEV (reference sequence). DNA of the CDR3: TGTGCCAGCAGTCCCTCCGGGACAGGGGGCCTGGAGCTGTTTTTT. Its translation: CASSPSGTGGLELFF.